Listed below are T cell receptor beta chains from one sample, sequenced in a study of shared T cell receptors in the human thymus. Produced via immunoSEQ multiplex PCR; TCRdb's table is partial and in-frame only. This table holds about 610,000 clones, more than 75% found once. These same data were also listed under a study on human thymus T cells.

Sequencing was carried out using thymocytes. The receptors were gathered from a boy in the first two years of life with a congenital heart defect. Each CDR3 is given with its conserved first and last residue. D genes are given only for firm matches. Rows may omit the clone size; those that give it use once, few, many or a size class.

CDR3nt: TGCGCCACCTCCCCGAGAGGGCCCCACGAGCAGTACTTC
CDR3aa: CATSPRGPHEQYF
j_gene: TRBJ2-7
d_gene: .
v_gene: TRBV5-1
len: 13
abundance: .

CDR3nt: TGTGCCAGCGGGGGACAGGGGGCATCCTACGAGCAGTACTTC
CDR3aa: CASGGQGASYEQYF
j_gene: TRBJ2-7
d_gene: TRBD1
v_gene: TRBV27
len: 14
abundance: .

CDR3nt: TGTGCCAGCAGCTTGGGGGGACAGGGATCCAATCAGCCCCAGCATTTT
CDR3aa: CASSLGGQGSNQPQHF
j_gene: TRBJ1-5
d_gene: TRBD1
v_gene: TRBV5-5
len: 16
abundance: .

CDR3nt: TGTGCCAGCAACCCCAAAGCGGAAGTGGGACAGGAAGGTGTATTGTGGGCTTTCTTT
CDR3aa: CASNPKAEVGQEGVLWAFF
j_gene: TRBJ1-1
d_gene: TRBD1
v_gene: TRBV4-2
len: 19
abundance: .

CDR3nt: TGTGCCAGCAGTTTCCGGGGGAAGCAGTTCTTC
CDR3aa: CASSFRGKQFF
j_gene: TRBJ2-1
d_gene: .
v_gene: TRBV28
len: 11
abundance: .

CDR3nt: TGCAGTGCTAGACTAGCGGATGAGCAGTTCTTC
CDR3aa: CSARLADEQFF
j_gene: TRBJ2-1
d_gene: TRBD2
v_gene: TRBV20-1
len: 11
abundance: .

CDR3nt: TGTGCCAGCAGCTTAGAAAGGGGGACAGATACGCAGTATTTT
CDR3aa: CASSLERGTDTQYF
j_gene: TRBJ2-3
d_gene: .
v_gene: TRBV11-2
len: 14
abundance: .

CDR3nt: TGTGCCAGCAATCCACGGGGGGGTCGGAGAGGCTACACCTTC
CDR3aa: CASNPRGGRRGYTF
j_gene: TRBJ1-2
d_gene: .
v_gene: TRBV6-5
len: 14
abundance: .

CDR3nt: TGTGCCAGCAGGGAGGGTCCTCAAGACTGGGGGGAGCTGTTTTTT
CDR3aa: CASREGPQDWGELFF
j_gene: TRBJ2-2
d_gene: .
v_gene: TRBV5-4
len: 15
abundance: .

CDR3nt: TGTGCCAGCAGCCCTACTAGCGGCTCCACAGATACGCAGTATTTT
CDR3aa: CASSPTSGSTDTQYF
j_gene: TRBJ2-3
d_gene: TRBD2
v_gene: TRBV7-9
len: 15
abundance: .

CDR3nt: TGTGCCAGCAGTGAGCGGAAGCGGGAGCCCACCGATACGCAGTATTTT
CDR3aa: CASSERKREPTDTQYF
j_gene: TRBJ2-3
d_gene: TRBD2
v_gene: TRBV25-1
len: 16
abundance: .

CDR3nt: TGTGCCAGCAGCCCCGACAGCCGCTCTGGAAACACCATATATTTT
CDR3aa: CASSPDSRSGNTIYF
j_gene: TRBJ1-3
d_gene: .
v_gene: TRBV6-5
len: 15
abundance: .

CDR3nt: TGTGCCAGCAGCCAAGACGATTTGAAGCCTAGCGGGGATCGCCTTACCGCCTACGAGCAGTACTTC
CDR3aa: CASSQDDLKPSGDRLTAYEQYF
j_gene: TRBJ2-7
d_gene: TRBD2
v_gene: TRBV4-2
len: 22
abundance: once

CDR3nt: TGCGCCAGCAGCCAAGATCTAGCGGGAGCTGAAGATACGCAGTATTTT
CDR3aa: CASSQDLAGAEDTQYF
j_gene: TRBJ2-3
d_gene: TRBD2
v_gene: TRBV4-1
len: 16
abundance: .

CDR3nt: TGCGCCAGCAGGCCTAGCGGGAGGGTAAAAAACATTCAGTACTTC
CDR3aa: CASRPSGRVKNIQYF
j_gene: TRBJ2-4
d_gene: TRBD2
v_gene: TRBV10-2
len: 15
abundance: .

CDR3nt: TGCAGCGTTGGGGGCCTTGATGAAAAACTGTTTTTT
CDR3aa: CSVGGLDEKLFF
j_gene: TRBJ1-4
d_gene: .
v_gene: TRBV29-1
len: 12
abundance: .

CDR3nt: TGCAGCGTCTGGATGAGGGGGCAGACAGATACGCAGTATTTT
CDR3aa: CSVWMRGQTDTQYF
j_gene: TRBJ2-3
d_gene: TRBD1
v_gene: TRBV29-1
len: 14
abundance: once

CDR3nt: TGTGCCAGCAGCTTGGTCGCGCTCCCAGGAACCTTCGGGAACTACGAGCAGTACTTC
CDR3aa: CASSLVALPGTFGNYEQYF
j_gene: TRBJ2-7
d_gene: .
v_gene: TRBV5-5
len: 19
abundance: .

CDR3nt: TGCGCCAGCAGCTCGGACAGGGGATCCTACGAGCAGTACTTC
CDR3aa: CASSSDRGSYEQYF
j_gene: TRBJ2-7
d_gene: TRBD1
v_gene: TRBV5-1
len: 14
abundance: .

CDR3nt: TGTGCCAGCAGCTTAGCAGGACTAGCCTTGCGGGAGACCCAGTACTTC
CDR3aa: CASSLAGLALRETQYF
j_gene: TRBJ2-5
d_gene: TRBD2
v_gene: TRBV11-2
len: 16
abundance: .

CDR3nt: TGTGCCAGCAGTTTCGGACCGGGACAGGCCGTCAGGGAGCAGTACTTC
CDR3aa: CASSFGPGQAVREQYF
j_gene: TRBJ2-7
d_gene: TRBD1
v_gene: TRBV6-5
len: 16
abundance: .

CDR3nt: TGTGCCAGCAGCTGGATGACTACCCGGGACTGGGATCAGCCCCAGCATTTT
CDR3aa: CASSWMTTRDWDQPQHF
j_gene: TRBJ1-5
d_gene: .
v_gene: TRBV5-8
len: 17
abundance: .

CDR3nt: TGTGCCAGCAGTCTAGCGGGAGGGCCGAGCTCCTACGAGCAGTACTTC
CDR3aa: CASSLAGGPSSYEQYF
j_gene: TRBJ2-7
d_gene: TRBD2
v_gene: TRBV5-4
len: 16
abundance: .

CDR3nt: TGTGCCAGCCGGGACAGGGGTGACACCGGGGAGCTGTTTTTT
CDR3aa: CASRDRGDTGELFF
j_gene: TRBJ2-2
d_gene: TRBD1
v_gene: TRBV25-1
len: 14
abundance: .

CDR3nt: TGTGCCAGCAGCCTCGGAGGCAGCAGGCTGTTTTTT
CDR3aa: CASSLGGSRLFF
j_gene: TRBJ2-2
d_gene: .
v_gene: TRBV2
len: 12
abundance: .

CDR3nt: TGTGCCTGGACACCCTTCTCGGGACAGGGGAACCACGAGCAGTACTTC
CDR3aa: CAWTPFSGQGNHEQYF
j_gene: TRBJ2-7
d_gene: TRBD1
v_gene: TRBV30
len: 16
abundance: .

CDR3nt: TGTGCCAGCAGCCAAGTTCCCCCAGTCTCTGGGGCCAACGTCCTGACTTTC
CDR3aa: CASSQVPPVSGANVLTF
j_gene: TRBJ2-6
d_gene: .
v_gene: TRBV4-2
len: 17
abundance: .

CDR3nt: TGTGCCAGCAGCCAAGCACCTGGTCGGCGGGAATTCTACGAGCAGTACTTC
CDR3aa: CASSQAPGRREFYEQYF
j_gene: TRBJ2-7
d_gene: .
v_gene: TRBV14
len: 17
abundance: .

CDR3nt: TGTGCCAGCAGCCCGACACCTCCGGCCGCGCTAAGCACAGATACGCAGTATTTT
CDR3aa: CASSPTPPAALSTDTQYF
j_gene: TRBJ2-3
d_gene: .
v_gene: TRBV14
len: 18
abundance: .

CDR3nt: TGTGCAAGTCGCTCTCTAGCGGGCACAGATACGCAGTATTTT
CDR3aa: CASRSLAGTDTQYF
j_gene: TRBJ2-3
d_gene: .
v_gene: TRBV12-2
len: 14
abundance: .

CDR3nt: TGTGCCAGCTCACCGGCGGCTGACACTGAAGCTTTCTTT
CDR3aa: CASSPAADTEAFF
j_gene: TRBJ1-1
d_gene: .
v_gene: TRBV18
len: 13
abundance: .

CDR3nt: TGTGCCAGCGCCACAGGGGGCGAGGACTATGGCTACACCTTC
CDR3aa: CASATGGEDYGYTF
j_gene: TRBJ1-2
d_gene: .
v_gene: TRBV21-1
len: 14
abundance: .

CDR3nt: TGTGCCAGCAGCGTAGATAAGGAGCTGTTTTTT
CDR3aa: CASSVDKELFF
j_gene: TRBJ2-2
d_gene: .
v_gene: TRBV9
len: 11
abundance: .

CDR3nt: TGTGCCAGCAGCCCCCACAGGGGGAAAGACACTGAAGCTTTCTTT
CDR3aa: CASSPHRGKDTEAFF
j_gene: TRBJ1-1
d_gene: TRBD1
v_gene: TRBV13
len: 15
abundance: .

CDR3nt: TGTGCCAGTAGTATTTATCCTAGCGGGGTGAACAATGAGCAGTTCTTC
CDR3aa: CASSIYPSGVNNEQFF
j_gene: TRBJ2-1
d_gene: TRBD2
v_gene: TRBV19
len: 16
abundance: .

CDR3nt: TGCGCCAGCAGTGAGGACGGGACTCAGGGCTACACCTTC
CDR3aa: CASSEDGTQGYTF
j_gene: TRBJ1-2
d_gene: .
v_gene: TRBV10-1
len: 13
abundance: .

CDR3nt: TGTGCCAGTAGTACGACTAGCGGGGGCGCAGAGACCCAGTACTTC
CDR3aa: CASSTTSGGAETQYF
j_gene: TRBJ2-5
d_gene: TRBD2
v_gene: TRBV19
len: 15
abundance: .

CDR3nt: TGTGCCAGTAGTAAGGGGCAGGGGCGCTGCTACACCTTC
CDR3aa: CASSKGQGRCYTF
j_gene: TRBJ1-2
d_gene: .
v_gene: TRBV19
len: 13
abundance: .

CDR3nt: TGTGCCAGCAGCTTCTGGCTTCGGGAGGGGGGCGAGACCCAGTACTTC
CDR3aa: CASSFWLREGGETQYF
j_gene: TRBJ2-5
d_gene: TRBD2
v_gene: TRBV5-4
len: 16
abundance: .

CDR3nt: TGTGCCAGCAGTGCACGTGGGACTTACAAGCCCCAGCATTTT
CDR3aa: CASSARGTYKPQHF
j_gene: TRBJ1-5
d_gene: .
v_gene: TRBV9
len: 14
abundance: .

CDR3nt: TGTGCCAGCAGTGGAGGGAGTTGGGAGCAGTACTTC
CDR3aa: CASSGGSWEQYF
j_gene: TRBJ2-7
d_gene: .
v_gene: TRBV25-1
len: 12
abundance: .

CDR3nt: TGTGCCAGCAGCTTAGCCCACCCGACAGGGGATTACCAAGAGACCCAGTACTTC
CDR3aa: CASSLAHPTGDYQETQYF
j_gene: TRBJ2-5
d_gene: TRBD1
v_gene: TRBV7-4
len: 18
abundance: .

CDR3nt: TGTGCCAGCAGCCAAGATCAGGGGCACACTAGCGGGAGAGTCCACGAGCAGTACTTC
CDR3aa: CASSQDQGHTSGRVHEQYF
j_gene: TRBJ2-7
d_gene: TRBD2
v_gene: TRBV4-2
len: 19
abundance: .

CDR3nt: TGTGCCAGCAGCTTCGGGACAGGGGGGCCGAACACCGGGGAGCTGTTTTTT
CDR3aa: CASSFGTGGPNTGELFF
j_gene: TRBJ2-2
d_gene: TRBD1
v_gene: TRBV11-2
len: 17
abundance: .

CDR3nt: TGCGCCAGCAGCGCTCGACTAGCGGGAGGCCCTCTATGCGAGCAGTACTTC
CDR3aa: CASSARLAGGPLCEQYF
j_gene: TRBJ2-7
d_gene: TRBD2
v_gene: TRBV4-3
len: 17
abundance: .

CDR3nt: TGTGCCAGCAGCCGCCTGCGGCGGGGAGGTGTCAATGAGCAGTTCTTC
CDR3aa: CASSRLRRGGVNEQFF
j_gene: TRBJ2-1
d_gene: .
v_gene: TRBV16
len: 16
abundance: .

CDR3nt: TGTGCCAGCAGCCCATACCAGGGCAGCAAAAACATTCAGTACTTC
CDR3aa: CASSPYQGSKNIQYF
j_gene: TRBJ2-4
d_gene: .
v_gene: TRBV5-4
len: 15
abundance: .

CDR3nt: TGTGCCAGCAGCTCAGGGTCGACTGAAGCTTTCTTT
CDR3aa: CASSSGSTEAFF
j_gene: TRBJ1-1
d_gene: .
v_gene: TRBV7-9
len: 12
abundance: .

CDR3nt: TGCGCCAGCAGCCAAGATAACCAAGAGACCCAGTACTTC
CDR3aa: CASSQDNQETQYF
j_gene: TRBJ2-5
d_gene: .
v_gene: TRBV4-1
len: 13
abundance: .

CDR3nt: TGTGCCAGCAGGGGACTAGCGGGAGGGAAGCAGTACTTC
CDR3aa: CASRGLAGGKQYF
j_gene: TRBJ2-7
d_gene: TRBD2
v_gene: TRBV27
len: 13
abundance: .